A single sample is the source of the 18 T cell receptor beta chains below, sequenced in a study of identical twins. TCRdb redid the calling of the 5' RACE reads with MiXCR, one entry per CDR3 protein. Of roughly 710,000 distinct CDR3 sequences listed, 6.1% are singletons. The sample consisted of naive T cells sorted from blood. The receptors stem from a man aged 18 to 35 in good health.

The chain's CDR3 is CASTLSPGSYGYTF. CDR3 in DNA: TGTGCCAGCACCCTCTCCCCGGGGAGCTATGGCTACACCTTC. The chain couples TRBV28 to TRBJ1-2; D is unclear. This CDR3 contains 14 residues. Trimming took 7 bases from V and 4 from J, leaving 16 bases between them. CDR1 and CDR2 from the germline V gene are MDHEN and SYDVKM.

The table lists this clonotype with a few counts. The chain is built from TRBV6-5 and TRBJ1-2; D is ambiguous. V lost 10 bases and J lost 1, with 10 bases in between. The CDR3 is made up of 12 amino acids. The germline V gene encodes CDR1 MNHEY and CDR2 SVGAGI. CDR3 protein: CAIGRRNYGYTF. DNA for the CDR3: TGTGCCATCGGCCGACGTAACTATGGCTACACCTTC.

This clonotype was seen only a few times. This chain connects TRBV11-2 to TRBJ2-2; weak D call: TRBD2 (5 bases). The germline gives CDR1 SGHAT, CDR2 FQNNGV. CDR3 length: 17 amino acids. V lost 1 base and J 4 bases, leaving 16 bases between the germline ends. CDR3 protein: CASSLVGGGVLTGELFF. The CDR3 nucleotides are TGTGCCAGCAGCTTAGTTGGAGGAGGTGTGCTCACCGGGGAGCTGTTTTTT.

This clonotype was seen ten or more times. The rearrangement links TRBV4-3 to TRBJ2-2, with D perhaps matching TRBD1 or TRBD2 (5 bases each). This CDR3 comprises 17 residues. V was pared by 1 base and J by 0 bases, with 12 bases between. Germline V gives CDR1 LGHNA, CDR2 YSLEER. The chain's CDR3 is CASSQGSGTANTGELFF. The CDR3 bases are TGCGCCAGCAGCCAAGGATCCGGGACGGCGAACACCGGGGAGCTGTTTTTT.

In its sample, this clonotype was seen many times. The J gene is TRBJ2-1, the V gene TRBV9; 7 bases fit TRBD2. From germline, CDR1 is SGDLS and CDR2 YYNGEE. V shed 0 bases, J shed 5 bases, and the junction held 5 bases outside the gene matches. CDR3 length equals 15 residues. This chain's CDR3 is CASSVAGGPNNEQFF. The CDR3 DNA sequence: TGTGCCAGCAGCGTAGCGGGGGGACCGAACAATGAGCAGTTCTTC.

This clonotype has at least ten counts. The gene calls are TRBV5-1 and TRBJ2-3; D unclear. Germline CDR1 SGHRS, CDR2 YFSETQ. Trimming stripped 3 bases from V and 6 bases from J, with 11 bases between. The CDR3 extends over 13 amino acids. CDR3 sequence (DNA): TGCGCCAGCAGCTCACCCCTGTTGGATACGCAGTATTTT. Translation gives CASSSPLLDTQYF.

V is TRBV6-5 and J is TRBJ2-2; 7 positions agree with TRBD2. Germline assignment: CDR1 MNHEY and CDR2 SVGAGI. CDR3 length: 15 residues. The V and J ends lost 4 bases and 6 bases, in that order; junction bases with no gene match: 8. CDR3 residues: CASSSREGGPGELFF. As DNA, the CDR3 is TGTGCCAGCAGTTCGAGGGAGGGAGGGCCCGGGGAGCTGTTTTTT.

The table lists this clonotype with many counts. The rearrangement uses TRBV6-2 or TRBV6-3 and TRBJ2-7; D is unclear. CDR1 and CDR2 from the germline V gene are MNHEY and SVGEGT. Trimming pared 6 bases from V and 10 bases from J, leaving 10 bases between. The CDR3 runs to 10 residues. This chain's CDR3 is CASSSDPQYF. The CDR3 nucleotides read TGTGCCAGCAGCTCAGACCCACAGTACTTC.

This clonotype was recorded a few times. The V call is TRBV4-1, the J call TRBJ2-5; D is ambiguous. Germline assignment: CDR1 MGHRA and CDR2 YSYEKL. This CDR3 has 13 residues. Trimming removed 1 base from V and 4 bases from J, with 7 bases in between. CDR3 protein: CASSQVNGETQYF. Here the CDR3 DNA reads TGCGCCAGCAGCCAAGTGAATGGAGAGACCCAGTACTTC.

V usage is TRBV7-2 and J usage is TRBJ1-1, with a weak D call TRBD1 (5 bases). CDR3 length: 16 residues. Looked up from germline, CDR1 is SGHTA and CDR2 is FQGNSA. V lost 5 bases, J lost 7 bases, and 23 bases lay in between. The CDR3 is CASSPDLGRLKNEAFF. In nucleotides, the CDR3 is TGTGCCAGCAGCCCAGATCTGGGACGGTTAAAGAATGAAGCTTTCTTT. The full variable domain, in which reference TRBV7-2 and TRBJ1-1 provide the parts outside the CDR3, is GAGVSQSPSNKVTEKGKDVELRCDPISGHTALYWYRQSLGQGLEFLIYFQGNSAPDKSGLPSDRFSAERTGGSVSTLTIQRTQQEDSAVYLCASSPDLGRLKNEAFFGQGTRLTVV.

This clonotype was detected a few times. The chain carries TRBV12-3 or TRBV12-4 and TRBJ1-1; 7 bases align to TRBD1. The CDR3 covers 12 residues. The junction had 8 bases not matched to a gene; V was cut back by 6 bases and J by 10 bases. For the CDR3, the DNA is TGTGCCAGCAGATCCGACAGGGCATCAGCTTTCTTT. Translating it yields CASRSDRASAFF.

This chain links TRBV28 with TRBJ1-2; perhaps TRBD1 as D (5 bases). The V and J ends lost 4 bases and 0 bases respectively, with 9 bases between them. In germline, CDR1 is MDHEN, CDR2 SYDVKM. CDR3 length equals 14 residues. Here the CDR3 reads CASSSTVTNYGYTF. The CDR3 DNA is TGTGCCAGCAGTTCGACAGTAACTAACTATGGCTACACCTTC.

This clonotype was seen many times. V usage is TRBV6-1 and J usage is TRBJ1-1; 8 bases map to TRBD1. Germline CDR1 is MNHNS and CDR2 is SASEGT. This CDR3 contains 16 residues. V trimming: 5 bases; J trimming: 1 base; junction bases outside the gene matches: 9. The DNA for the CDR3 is TGTGCCAGCAGTCCCCTCAGGGGGCAGGGGAACACTGAAGCTTTCTTT. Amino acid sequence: CASSPLRGQGNTEAFF.

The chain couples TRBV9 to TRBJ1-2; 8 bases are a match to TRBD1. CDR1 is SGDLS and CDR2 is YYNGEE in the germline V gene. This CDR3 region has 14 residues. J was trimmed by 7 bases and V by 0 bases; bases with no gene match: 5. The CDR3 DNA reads TGTGCCAGCAGCGTAGGGCAGGGGGCGTCTGGCTACACCTTC. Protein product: CASSVGQGASGYTF.

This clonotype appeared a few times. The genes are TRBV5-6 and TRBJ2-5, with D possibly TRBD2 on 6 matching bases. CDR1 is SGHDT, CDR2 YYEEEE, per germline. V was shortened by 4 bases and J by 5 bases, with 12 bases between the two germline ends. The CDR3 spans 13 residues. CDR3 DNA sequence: TGTGCCAGCAGCCCGACTAGTGCGGAGACCCAGTACTTC. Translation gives CASSPTSAETQYF.

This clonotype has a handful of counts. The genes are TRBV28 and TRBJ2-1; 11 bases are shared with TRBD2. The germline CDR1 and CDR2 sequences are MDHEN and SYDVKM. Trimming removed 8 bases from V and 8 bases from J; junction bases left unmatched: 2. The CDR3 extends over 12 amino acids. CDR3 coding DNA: TGTGCCAGCGGACTAGCGGGCTATGAGCAGTTCTTC. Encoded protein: CASGLAGYEQFF. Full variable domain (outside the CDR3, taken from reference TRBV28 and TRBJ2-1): DVKVTQSSRYLVKRTGEKVFLECVQDMDHENMFWYRQDPGLGLRLIYFSYDVKMKEKGDIPEGYSVSREKKERFSLILESASTNQTSMYLCASGLAGYEQFFGPGTRLTVL.

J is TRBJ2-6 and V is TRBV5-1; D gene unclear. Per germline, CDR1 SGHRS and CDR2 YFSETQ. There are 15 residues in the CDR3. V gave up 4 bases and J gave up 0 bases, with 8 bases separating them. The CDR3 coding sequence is TGCGCCAGCAGCATCAGACCCTCTGGGGCCAACGTCCTGACTTTC. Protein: CASSIRPSGANVLTF. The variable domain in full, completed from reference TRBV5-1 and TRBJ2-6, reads KAGVTQTPRYLIKTRGQQVTLSCSPISGHRSVSWYQQTPGQGLQFLFEYFSETQRNKGNFPGRFSGRQFSNSRSEMNVSTLELGDSALYLCASSIRPSGANVLTFGAGSRLTVL.

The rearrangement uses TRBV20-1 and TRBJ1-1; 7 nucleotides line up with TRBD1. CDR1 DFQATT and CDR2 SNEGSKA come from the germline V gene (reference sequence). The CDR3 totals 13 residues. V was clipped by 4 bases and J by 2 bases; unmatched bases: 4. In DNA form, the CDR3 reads TGCAGTGCTAAGACAGGGAGAAACACTGAAGCTTTCTTT. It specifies CSAKTGRNTEAFF.